The source of this TCR beta chain is a study of beta chain features in type 1 diabetes. Study context: In all, around 99 million sorted cells from all samples were analyzed. Whole-study results and caveats: Type 1 diabetes patients had moderately but significantly shorter TCRB CDR3s in all four CD4+ subsets. Cells expressing TCR highly could be over-represented by cDNA sequencing.

Sort purity for all populations was recorded as exceeding 98%. This CDR3 is 15 amino acids long. With 5 bases clipped from V and 0 bases from J, the junction kept 4 bases outside the gene matches. Germline values: CDR1 SEHNR, CDR2 FQNEAQ (reference sequence). With respect to this clone: The antigen is unknown.

TCRB transcripts that were expressed got sequenced, as all of the isolated RNA had been reverse transcribed. Profiled with immunoSEQ multiplex PCR; TCRdb holds only in-frame clones, not every one. The sample has 35,000 to 45,000 clones, 64% seen once; the top ten hold approximately 2%. This rearrangement joins TRBV7-9 to TRBJ1-3; 7 bases match TRBD1. The sequencing sample was made of Tregs from blood. The clonotype comes from a woman aged 25-40 years in good health. For the CDR3, the DNA is TGTGCCAGCAGCCCGGGACAGCTCTCTGGAAACACCATATATTTT. It translates to CASSPGQLSGNTIYF.